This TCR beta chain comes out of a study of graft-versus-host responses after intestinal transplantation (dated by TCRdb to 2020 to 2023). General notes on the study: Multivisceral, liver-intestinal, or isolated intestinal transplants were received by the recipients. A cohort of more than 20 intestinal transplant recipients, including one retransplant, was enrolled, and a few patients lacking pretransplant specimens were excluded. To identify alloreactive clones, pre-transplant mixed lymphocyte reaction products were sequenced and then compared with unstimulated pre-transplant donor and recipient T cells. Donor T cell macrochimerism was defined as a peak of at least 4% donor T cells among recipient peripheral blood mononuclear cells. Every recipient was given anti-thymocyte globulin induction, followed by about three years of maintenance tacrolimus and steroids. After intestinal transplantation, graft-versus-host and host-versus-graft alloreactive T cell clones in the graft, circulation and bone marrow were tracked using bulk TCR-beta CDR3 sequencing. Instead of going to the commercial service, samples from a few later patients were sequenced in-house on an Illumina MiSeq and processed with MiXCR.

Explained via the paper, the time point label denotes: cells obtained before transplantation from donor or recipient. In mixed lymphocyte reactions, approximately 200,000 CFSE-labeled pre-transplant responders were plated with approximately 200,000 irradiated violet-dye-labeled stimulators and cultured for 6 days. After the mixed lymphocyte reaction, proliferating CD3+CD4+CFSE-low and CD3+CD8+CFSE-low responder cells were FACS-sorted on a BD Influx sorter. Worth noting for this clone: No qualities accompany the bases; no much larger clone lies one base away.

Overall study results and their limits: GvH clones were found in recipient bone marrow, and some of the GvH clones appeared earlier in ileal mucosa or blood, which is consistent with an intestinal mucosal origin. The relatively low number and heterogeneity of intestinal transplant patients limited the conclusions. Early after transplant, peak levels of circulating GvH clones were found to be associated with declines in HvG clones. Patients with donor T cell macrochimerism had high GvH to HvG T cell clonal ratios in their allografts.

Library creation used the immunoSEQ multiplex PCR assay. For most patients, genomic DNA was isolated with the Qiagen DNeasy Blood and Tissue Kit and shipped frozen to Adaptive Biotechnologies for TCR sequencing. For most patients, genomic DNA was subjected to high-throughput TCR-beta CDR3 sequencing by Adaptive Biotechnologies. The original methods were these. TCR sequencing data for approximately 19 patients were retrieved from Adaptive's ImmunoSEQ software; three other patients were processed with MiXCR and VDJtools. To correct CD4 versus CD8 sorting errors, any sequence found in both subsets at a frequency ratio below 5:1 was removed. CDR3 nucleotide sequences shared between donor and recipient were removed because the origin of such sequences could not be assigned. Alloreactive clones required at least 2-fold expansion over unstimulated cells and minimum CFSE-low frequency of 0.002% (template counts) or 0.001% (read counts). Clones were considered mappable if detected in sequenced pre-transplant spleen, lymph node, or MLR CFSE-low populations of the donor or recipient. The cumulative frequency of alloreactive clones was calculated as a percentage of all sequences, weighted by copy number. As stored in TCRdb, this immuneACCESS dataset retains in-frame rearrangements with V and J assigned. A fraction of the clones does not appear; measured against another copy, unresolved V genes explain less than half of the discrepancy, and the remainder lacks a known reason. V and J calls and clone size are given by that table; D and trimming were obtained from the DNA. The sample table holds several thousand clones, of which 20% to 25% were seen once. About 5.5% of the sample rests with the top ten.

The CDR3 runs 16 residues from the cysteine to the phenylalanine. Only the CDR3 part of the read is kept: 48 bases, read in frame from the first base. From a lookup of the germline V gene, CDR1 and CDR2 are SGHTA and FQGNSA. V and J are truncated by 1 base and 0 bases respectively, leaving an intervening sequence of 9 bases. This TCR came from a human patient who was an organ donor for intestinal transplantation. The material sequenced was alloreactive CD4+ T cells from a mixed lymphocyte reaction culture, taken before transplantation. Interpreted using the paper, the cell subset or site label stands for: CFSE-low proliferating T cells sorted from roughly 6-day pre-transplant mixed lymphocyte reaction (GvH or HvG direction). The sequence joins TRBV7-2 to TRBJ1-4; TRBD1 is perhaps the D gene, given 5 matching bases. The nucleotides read TGTGCCAGCAGCTTAGGCGACAGTGCAACTAATGAAAAACTGTTTTTT. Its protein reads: CASSLGDSATNEKLFF.